This T cell receptor beta chain was profiled in a study of blood T cell repertoires in COVID-19. Produced via immunoSEQ multiplex PCR; TCRdb's table is partial and in-frame only. The table shows under 300,000 clones, with more than 75% occurring only once. This receptor was obtained from a woman between 45 and 65 years old who had been exposed to COVID-19. The sequencing input was PBMCs or T cells enriched from blood (not recorded which).

The CDR3 DNA reads TGTGCCAGCAGCTATCCGACTAGCGGAGCCTACGAGCAGTACTTC. Its translation is CASSYPTSGAYEQYF. This chain uses TRBV11-2 with TRBJ2-7; 9 bases line up with TRBD2. The V and J ends lost 4 bases and 2 bases, in that order; junction bases with no gene match: 6. CDR1 and CDR2 (germline): SGHAT, FQNNGV. This CDR3 has 15 amino acids.